This entry concerns a single TCR beta chain. In the original workflow: It was from reference gene primer amplification that nucleated cell counts were estimated. Repertoires were generated with immunoSEQ multiplex PCR, while TCRdb's copy carries only in-frame clones and drops some. The V and J calls and clone size come from that table; D and trimming were worked out from the DNA. The sample yields some 45,000 clones, 60% to 85% seen once. This record belongs to a study of blood T cell repertoires in COVID-19. The wider study: Italy, Spain and the United States were the sources of the convalescent and acute COVID-19 samples. T cells, B-cell-depleted T cells, or PBMCs supplied cDNA or gDNA.

The V gene lost 3 bases and the J gene lost 1 base, with 9 bases spanning the gap. The V gene's germline CDR1 is DFQATT and CDR2 SNEGSKA (reference sequence). The CDR3 length is 14 residues. The receptor's source is a man in his 70s with active or convalescent COVID-19. Material: peripheral blood. The V call is TRBV20-1, the J call TRBJ2-2; D may be TRBD1 (5 bases). CDR3 amino acids: CSASSQGNTGELFF. CDR3 in DNA: TGCAGTGCTAGTTCTCAGGGGAACACCGGGGAGCTGTTTTTT.